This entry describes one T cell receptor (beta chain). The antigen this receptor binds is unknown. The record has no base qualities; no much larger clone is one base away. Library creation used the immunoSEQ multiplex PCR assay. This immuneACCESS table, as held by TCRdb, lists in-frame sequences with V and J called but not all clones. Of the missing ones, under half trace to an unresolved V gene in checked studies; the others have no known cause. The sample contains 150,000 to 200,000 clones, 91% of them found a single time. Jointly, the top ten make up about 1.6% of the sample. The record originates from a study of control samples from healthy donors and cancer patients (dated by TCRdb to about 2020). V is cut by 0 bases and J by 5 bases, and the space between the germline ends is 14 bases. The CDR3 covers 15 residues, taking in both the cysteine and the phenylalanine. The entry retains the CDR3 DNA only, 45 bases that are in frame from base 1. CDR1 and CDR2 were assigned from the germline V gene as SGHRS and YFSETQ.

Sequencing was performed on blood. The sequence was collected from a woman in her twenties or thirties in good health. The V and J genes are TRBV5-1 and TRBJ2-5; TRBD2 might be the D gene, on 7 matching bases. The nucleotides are TGCGCCAGCAGCTTGGAAGGGGGGGTCAGGGAGACCCAGTACTTC. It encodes CASSLEGGVRETQYF.